The TCR beta chain described here comes from a study of blood T cell repertoires in COVID-19. For the study at large: Specimens from acute and convalescent COVID-19 originated in the United States, Italy and Spain. T cells, B-cell-depleted T cells, or PBMCs provided the cDNA or gDNA that served as material.

Between the trimmed V and J ends, which lost 5 bases and 9 bases, there was a span of 7 bases. The CDR3 has 11 residues. Looked up from germline, CDR1 is SGHVS and CDR2 is FQNEAQ. Authors' data handling: Amplification of reference gene primers was used by the study to estimate nucleated cell counts. Repertoires were generated with immunoSEQ multiplex PCR, while TCRdb's copy carries only in-frame clones and drops some. V, J and clone size reflect that table, while D and trimming were determined from the DNA. The top ten hold roughly 7.4% of the sample, which has approximately 200,000 clones, roughly 84% seen once.

The chain has TRBV7-8 and TRBJ2-2; D is unclear. Input material: peripheral blood. This receptor was obtained from a woman between 45 and 65 years old with acute or convalescent COVID-19. The CDR3 bases are TGTGCCAGCAGCGCGCATCGGGAGCTGTTTTTT. Amino acid sequence: CASSAHRELFF.